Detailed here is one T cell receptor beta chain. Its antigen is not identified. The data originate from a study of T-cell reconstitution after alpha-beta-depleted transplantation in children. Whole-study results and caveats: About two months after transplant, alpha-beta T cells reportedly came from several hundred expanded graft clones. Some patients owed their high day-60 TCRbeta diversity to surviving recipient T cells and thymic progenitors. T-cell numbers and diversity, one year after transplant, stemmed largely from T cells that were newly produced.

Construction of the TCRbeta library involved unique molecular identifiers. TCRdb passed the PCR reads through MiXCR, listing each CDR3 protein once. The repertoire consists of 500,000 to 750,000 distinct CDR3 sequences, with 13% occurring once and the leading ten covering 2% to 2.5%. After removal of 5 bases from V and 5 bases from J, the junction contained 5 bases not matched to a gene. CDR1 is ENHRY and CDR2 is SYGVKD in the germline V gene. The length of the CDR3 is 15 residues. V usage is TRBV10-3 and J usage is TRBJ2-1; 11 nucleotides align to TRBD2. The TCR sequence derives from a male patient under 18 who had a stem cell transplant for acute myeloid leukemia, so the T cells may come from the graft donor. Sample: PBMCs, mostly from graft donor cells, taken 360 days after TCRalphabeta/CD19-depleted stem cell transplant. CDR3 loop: CAISMTSGVDNEQFF. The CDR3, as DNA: TGTGCCATCAGTATGACTAGCGGGGTCGACAATGAGCAGTTCTTC.